These T cell receptor beta chains were read from a single sample in a study of cytomegalovirus exposure and HLA in healthy donors. Sequenced by immunoSEQ multiplex PCR; TCRdb stores in-frame clones only, minus some. The repertoire includes more than 85,000 clones, about 80% of them detected once, and 1.5% to 2% sits in the top ten. Sample: PBMCs. The receptors were gathered from a man aged 40-55 years in good health and CMV-seronegative. CDR3s include the opening cysteine and the closing phenylalanine or tryptophan. The D gene is left open where the match is weak.

d_call: TRBD2
v_call: TRBV10-3
j_call: TRBJ2-3
cdr3_aa: CAISDWRGTSTDTQYF

d_call: .
v_call: TRBV5-1
j_call: TRBJ2-1
cdr3_aa: CASSSTGSSYNEQFF

d_call: .
v_call: TRBV6-5
j_call: TRBJ1-2
cdr3_aa: CASSFRGPRDYGYTF

d_call: .
v_call: TRBV19
j_call: TRBJ1-4
cdr3_aa: CASSDPGTPNEKLFF

d_call: TRBD1
v_call: TRBV14
j_call: TRBJ2-7
cdr3_aa: CASSLRDSSYEQYF

d_call: .
v_call: TRBV27
j_call: TRBJ1-2
cdr3_aa: CASRKTENYGYTF

d_call: .
v_call: TRBV15
j_call: TRBJ1-2
cdr3_aa: CATSTPHISNYGYTF

d_call: .
v_call: TRBV13
j_call: TRBJ2-3
cdr3_aa: CASSLEGGGTDTQYF

d_call: .
v_call: TRBV7-3
j_call: TRBJ1-1
cdr3_aa: CASSSLDRFNTEAFF

d_call: .
v_call: TRBV4-3
j_call: TRBJ2-2
cdr3_aa: CASSQRADLTGELFF

d_call: .
v_call: TRBV14
j_call: TRBJ1-2
cdr3_aa: CASSQEWLYGYTF

d_call: .
v_call: TRBV4-3
j_call: TRBJ1-1
cdr3_aa: CASSHQGARAFF

d_call: .
v_call: TRBV11-3
j_call: TRBJ2-3
cdr3_aa: CASSSARVRDTQYF

d_call: TRBD2
v_call: TRBV9
j_call: TRBJ2-2
cdr3_aa: CASSDRSGSNTGELFF

d_call: .
v_call: TRBV27
j_call: TRBJ1-4
cdr3_aa: CASSPSRRVNEKLFF

d_call: TRBD1
v_call: TRBV18
j_call: TRBJ1-3
cdr3_aa: CASSPDRDQGYGNTIYF

d_call: .
v_call: TRBV5-4
j_call: TRBJ2-1
cdr3_aa: CASSIVQGNEQFF

d_call: .
v_call: TRBV29-1
j_call: TRBJ1-2
cdr3_aa: CSVEWALDTRGYTF

d_call: .
v_call: TRBV5-6
j_call: TRBJ2-1
cdr3_aa: CASRGPEKTNGINEQFF

d_call: TRBD1
v_call: TRBV6-1
j_call: TRBJ1-1
cdr3_aa: CASSTPDRVDEAFF

d_call: .
v_call: TRBV6-6
j_call: TRBJ1-2
cdr3_aa: CASIPRRQGNYGYTF

d_call: .
v_call: TRBV5-4
j_call: TRBJ1-4
cdr3_aa: CASSGQPNEKLFF

d_call: .
v_call: TRBV7-3
j_call: TRBJ1-6
cdr3_aa: CASSLNPYGTGYSPLHF

d_call: .
v_call: TRBV9
j_call: TRBJ2-3
cdr3_aa: CASSDRQRNTDTQYF

d_call: TRBD2
v_call: TRBV7-8
j_call: TRBJ2-1
cdr3_aa: CASSLAAKVGGGAGEQFF

d_call: .
v_call: TRBV6-5
j_call: TRBJ1-5
cdr3_aa: CASSWLINQPQHF

d_call: .
v_call: TRBV30
j_call: TRBJ1-1
cdr3_aa: CAWSSGYPEAFF

d_call: TRBD1
v_call: TRBV2
j_call: TRBJ1-2
cdr3_aa: CASSETAGGDGYTF

d_call: .
v_call: TRBV28
j_call: TRBJ2-3
cdr3_aa: CASQGPTGDTQYF

d_call: .
v_call: TRBV5-1
j_call: TRBJ2-7
cdr3_aa: CASSLDGGTYEQYF

d_call: TRBD1
v_call: TRBV10-3
j_call: TRBJ1-1
cdr3_aa: CAISRGQGETEAFF

d_call: .
v_call: TRBV28
j_call: TRBJ2-1
cdr3_aa: CASSKGIPPNEQFF

d_call: .
v_call: TRBV7-2
j_call: TRBJ2-7
cdr3_aa: CASSQKRQAYEQYF

d_call: .
v_call: TRBV28
j_call: TRBJ1-4
cdr3_aa: CASSSHDGGRGEKLFF

d_call: .
v_call: TRBV4-3
j_call: TRBJ2-5
cdr3_aa: CASSQEGRGETQYF

d_call: TRBD1
v_call: TRBV19
j_call: TRBJ2-2
cdr3_aa: CASRGTVNTGELFF

d_call: TRBD1
v_call: TRBV2
j_call: TRBJ2-5
cdr3_aa: CASSQPTGFETQYF

d_call: TRBD2
v_call: TRBV9
j_call: .
cdr3_aa: CASSTNSGRANEQYF

d_call: .
v_call: TRBV6-1
j_call: TRBJ1-4
cdr3_aa: CASSHGPQKLFF

d_call: .
v_call: TRBV27
j_call: TRBJ1-2
cdr3_aa: CASSPGQLYGYTF

d_call: TRBD2
v_call: TRBV29-1
j_call: TRBJ2-1
cdr3_aa: CSVAASGNNEQFF

d_call: TRBD1
v_call: TRBV18
j_call: TRBJ2-1
cdr3_aa: CASSLRTGEHEQFF

d_call: .
v_call: TRBV19
j_call: TRBJ2-7
cdr3_aa: CASSITGQTYEQYF

d_call: TRBD1
v_call: TRBV28
j_call: TRBJ1-5
cdr3_aa: CASSLSGRGSQPQHF

d_call: .
v_call: TRBV25-1
j_call: TRBJ2-3
cdr3_aa: CATRALAGFTDTQYF

d_call: .
v_call: TRBV9
j_call: TRBJ2-2
cdr3_aa: CASSGYMNTGELFF

d_call: .
v_call: TRBV5-4
j_call: TRBJ2-1
cdr3_aa: CASSFPNMGLDEQFF